The clone carrying this TCR beta chain was observed many times. Its antigen is currently unknown. This sample is drawn from a study of lung T cells in sarcoidosis with Löfgren's syndrome. Study-level information: Löfgren's syndrome patients were the main repertoire analysis focus. The study, taken as a whole, reports: The most expanded V genes in Löfgren's patients were reportedly TRAV12-1 and TRBV2. Multiple Löfgren's syndrome patients reportedly shared TRAV12-1 and TRBV2 CDR3 motifs.

One entry per CDR3 protein results from TCRdb running MiXCR on the reads. The sample has under 25,000 distinct CDR3 sequences, roughly 23% seen once. V trimming: 5 bases; J trimming: 7 bases; junction bases outside the gene matches: 11. The germline V gene has CDR1 DFQATT and CDR2 SNEGSKA (reference sequence). This CDR3 is 15 amino acids long. V is TRBV20-1 and J is TRBJ2-1; 10 bases fit TRBD2. This clonotype was sampled from a human donor with sarcoidosis (Löfgren's syndrome or another form), or a control subject (not recorded which). Sequencing was carried out using CD4+ T cells from bronchoalveolar lavage. For the CDR3, the DNA is TGCAGTGCTGCCGGCCTAGCGGGAGTAGAAAATGAGCAGTTCTTC. Protein: CSAAGLAGVENEQFF.